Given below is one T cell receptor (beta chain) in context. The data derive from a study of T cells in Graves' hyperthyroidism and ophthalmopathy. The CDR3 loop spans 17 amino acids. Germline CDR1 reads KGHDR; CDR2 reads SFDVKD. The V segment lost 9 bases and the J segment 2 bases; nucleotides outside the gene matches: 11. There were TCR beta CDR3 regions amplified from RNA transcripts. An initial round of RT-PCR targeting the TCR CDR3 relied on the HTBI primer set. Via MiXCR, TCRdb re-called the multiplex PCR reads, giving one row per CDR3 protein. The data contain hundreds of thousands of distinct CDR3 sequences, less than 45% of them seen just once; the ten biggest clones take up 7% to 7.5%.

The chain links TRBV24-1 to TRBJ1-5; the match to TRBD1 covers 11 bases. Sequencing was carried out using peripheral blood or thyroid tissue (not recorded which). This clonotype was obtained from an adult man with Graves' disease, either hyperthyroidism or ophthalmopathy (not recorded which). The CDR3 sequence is CATPRDRGALGNQPQHF. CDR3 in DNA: TGTGCCACCCCGCGGGACAGGGGGGCTTTGGGCAATCAGCCCCAGCATTTT.